This TCR beta chain is from a study of vaccination and CD4 T cells after COVID-19. For the study at large: The authors exposed cells to overlapping spike peptides derived from SARS-CoV-2, HCoV-NL63, HCoV-OC43 and HCoV-229E. For control cultures, the treatment was a CEFX pool, an HIV-1 Nef pool, or no peptide.

A note on this clonotype: No antigen is known for it.

An Oncomine TCR Beta short-read assay was used to sequence the DNA from cultured CD4+ T cells. One entry per CDR3 protein results from TCRdb running MiXCR on the PCR reads. Of about 10,000 distinct CDR3 sequences in the sample, about 44% were seen once. This CDR3 has 14 amino acids. Germline CDR1 is SGHRS and CDR2 is YFSETQ. Trimming left V 5 bases short and J 3 bases short, with 15 bases between. The treatment is: roughly 10-day PBMC culture with coronavirus spike peptide pools or control peptides (ViraFEST assay). Cultures of PBMCs, 1.5 million to 2 million per well, were set up with about 9.4 IU/ml IL-2 and 10 ug/ml peptide pools.

Source material: CD4+ T cells from blood, cultured in vitro. The V call is TRBV5-1, the J call TRBJ2-7; D remains ambiguous. The source is a human donor who had recovered from COVID-19. The CDR3 reads CASRATLEVYEQYF. In DNA form, the CDR3 reads TGCGCCAGCAGAGCGACATTAGAGGTCTACGAGCAGTACTTC.